A selection of T cell receptor beta chains follows, all from one sample in a study of blood T cell repertoires in COVID-19. Some clones are missing from TCRdb's copy, which holds only in-frame ones; the method was immunoSEQ multiplex PCR. The sample carries about 150,000 clones, over 80% recorded once. The source material was peripheral blood. All receptors come from a woman in her sixties or seventies with acute or convalescent COVID-19. The CDR3 runs from the conserved cysteine through the conserved F or W. The order of the fields is D gene, V gene, J gene, clone size, CDR3 DNA, CDR3 protein. A D gene is named only where the DNA matches it firmly. A clone size is listed for some rows: how often the clone was seen (once, few, many), or a class if it is expanded.

TRBD1	TRBV7-8	TRBJ1-6	many	TGTGCCAGCAGCCCCCTTGGACAGGATTATAATTCACCCCTCCACTTT	CASSPLGQDYNSPLHF
TRBD1	TRBV4-3	TRBJ1-2	-	TGCGCCAGCAGCCGCAACCCGGGACAGTTTAGTATGTATGGCTACACCTTC	CASSRNPGQFSMYGYTF
-	TRBV11-3	TRBJ2-3	once	TGTGCCAGCAGCCAAGGGGGAGGGGTCACAGATACGCAGTATTTT	CASSQGGGVTDTQYF
TRBD1	TRBV28	TRBJ2-5	-	TGTGCCAGCAGTTTACTGACAGGGGGAAGGCAGACCCAGTACTTC	CASSLLTGGRQTQYF
-	TRBV19	TRBJ2-3	-	TGTGCCAGTAGTATCGGGGGGCGAGGAGATACGCAGTATTTT	CASSIGGRGDTQYF
-	TRBV28	TRBJ1-3	-	TGTGCCAGCAGTAATCCAGGTGGAAACACCATATATTTT	CASSNPGGNTIYF
-	TRBV24-1	TRBJ1-3	-	TGTGCCACCAGTGATTCAACTCCCGGGACACAAAGACGAAACACCATATATTTT	CATSDSTPGTQRRNTIYF
-	TRBV6-5	TRBJ1-2	few	TGTGCCAGCAGTTATGCGGACAGAGCTAACTATGGCTACACCTTC	CASSYADRANYGYTF
-	TRBV28	TRBJ2-2	-	TGTGCCAGAACTCACAGGGCCGGCACCGGGGAGCTGTTTTTT	CARTHRAGTGELFF
TRBD2	TRBV5-1	TRBJ2-5	-	TGCGCCAGCAGCTTTCCGACTAGCGGGGGAAAAGAGACCCAGTACTTC	CASSFPTSGGKETQYF
-	TRBV5-1	TRBJ2-5	once	TGCGCCAGCAGCTTTACTGACCAAGAGACCCAGTACTTC	CASSFTDQETQYF
TRBD1	TRBV5-4	TRBJ2-7	-	TGTGCCAGCAGCCCTTGGGACAGGGGTTTCGAGCAGTACTTC	CASSPWDRGFEQYF
-	TRBV11-3	TRBJ2-1	-	TGTGCCAGCAGCCTTTACCCTACCAATGAGCAGTTCTTC	CASSLYPTNEQFF
TRBD1	TRBV24-1	TRBJ1-2	-	TGTGCCACCAGTGAAACAGGGGCCTATGGCTACACCTTC	CATSETGAYGYTF
-	TRBV4-3	TRBJ2-1	-	TGCGCCAGCAGCCAAGTCTGGAACCACGAGGGTGAGAACAATGAGCAGTTCTTC	CASSQVWNHEGENNEQFF
TRBD1	TRBV5-1	TRBJ2-2	-	TGCGCCAGCAGCGGTACCACAGGGGGAGGCACCGGGGAGCTGTTTTTT	CASSGTTGGGTGELFF
-	TRBV28	TRBJ1-5	-	TGTGCCAGCAGTTTATACGGAGAAGGCCAGCCCCAGCATTTT	CASSLYGEGQPQHF
TRBD1	TRBV2	TRBJ1-6	-	TGTGCCAGCAGGGATGGACAGGCTATCCATAATTCACCCCTCCACTTT	CASRDGQAIHNSPLHF
TRBD2	TRBV6-5	TRBJ2-1	-	TGTGCCAGCAGTTTTACTAGCGATTCCTACAATGAGCAGTTCTTC	CASSFTSDSYNEQFF
TRBD1	TRBV19	TRBJ2-3	-	TGTGCCAGTAGTAGGCCGTTGACAGGGGTGGCAGATACGCAGTATTTT	CASSRPLTGVADTQYF